This TCR beta chain was identified in a study of T cell responses to AZD1222 COVID-19 vaccine. This clone has only a few counts. V dropped 1 base and J dropped 1; count of bases not matched to a gene: 6. Germline V lookup: CDR1 KGHSH, CDR2 LQKENI. This CDR3 has 16 amino acids. TCRdb's table, derived via immunoSEQ multiplex PCR, lists solely in-frame clones and lacks some. Of 100,000 or so clones detected, about 86% appear once; the ten largest clones hold around 1.5%. This specimen was peripheral blood, taken on day 0 of AZD1222 vaccination. This rearrangement joins TRBV18 to TRBJ1-1; 7 positions agree with TRBD1. The TCR was taken from an adult in good health. The CDR3 sequence is CASSPLTGTANTEAFF. CDR3 in DNA: TGTGCCAGCTCACCACTCACCGGGACAGCGAACACTGAAGCTTTCTTT.